Sequencing of this T cell receptor (beta chain) was carried out in a study of beta chain features in type 1 diabetes. Whole-study findings and limits: TCRB CDR3 length was moderately but significantly reduced in all four CD4+ subsets of Type 1 diabetes patients.

CDR1 SQVTM and CDR2 ANQGSEA come from the germline V gene. The CDR3 spans 13 residues. Trimming removed 3 bases from V and 1 base from J, with 6 bases in between. This clone was found many times. What it binds is not known. Every donor had blood drawn once into heparin, around 0.12 L on average. Sequenced material consisted of expressed TCRB transcripts (all of the isolated RNA was reverse transcribed). Measured with immunoSEQ multiplex PCR; TCRdb has only the in-frame clones, and not every one. The table includes about 180,000 clones, less than 10% detected once. The TCR comes from a man aged 18 to 30 with type 1 diabetes. Sequences were obtained from central memory CD4+ T cells from blood. The rearrangement links TRBV29-1 to TRBJ2-2; D call uncertain. CDR3 DNA sequence: TGCAGCGTTGACGAGTTGAACACCGGGGAGCTGTTTTTT. It encodes CSVDELNTGELFF.